This TCR beta chain was captured by sequencing in a study of memory CD4+ T cells and cytomegalovirus serostatus (dated by TCRdb to between 2019 and 2020). About the investigation overall: The 33 healthy Belgian adults in the cohort included 9 who were CMV seropositive and approximately 24 who were CMV seronegative. To replicate a published TCR-based CMV serostatus classifier, the researchers sequenced the CD4+ memory TCRbeta repertoires of a Belgian cohort whose cytomegalovirus serostatus was known.

Genomic DNA was extracted from sorted cells with the Quick-DNA Microprep Kit. TCRbeta DNA was amplified with the immunoSEQ hsTCRbeta kit following the manufacturer's protocol. TCRbeta libraries were sequenced on an Illumina MiSeq instrument. The published analysis was carried out like this. After out-of-frame sequences were removed, 2.4 million or so distinct TCRbeta sequences remained, averaging around 66,000 per individual. Each individual was scored using the number of approximately 160 previously reported CMV-associated TCRbeta sequences that the individual carried and the total number of productive distinct TCRbeta sequences. A beta-binomial model was reimplemented in Python, and scikit-learn random forests with default parameters were trained on data from the US cohort. Classifier performance on the Belgian cohort was summarized as median AUC with percentile confidence intervals over 10,000 bootstrap iterations. In its TCRdb copy, this immuneACCESS table keeps in-frame sequences only and misses some clones. Where compared with another copy, unresolved V genes explain less than half of these, and the others have no known cause. V and J calls and clone size are given by that table; D and trimming were obtained from the DNA. The sample table records 50,000 to 65,000 clones; about 73% of these occur just once. The ten biggest clones cover roughly 3% of the sample.

The CDR3 runs 15 residues from the cysteine to the phenylalanine. The read is trimmed to its CDR3 DNA, 45 bases read in frame from base 1. The germline V and J ends show losses of 0 bases and 2 bases respectively, and no gene match explains 3 bases of the junction. Sequences SGHRS (CDR1) and YFSETQ (CDR2) are obtained from the germline V gene. Single viable CD3+CD4+CD8-CD45RO+ cells were sorted as memory CD4+ T cells on a FACSAria II. CMV serostatus was determined with a Roche Elecsys assay detecting serum IgG against CMV pp150, pp28, p38 and p52. Once the samples were thawed, total CD4+ T cells were enriched through positive selection using CD4 magnetic microbeads. Samples originated from another study that specifically interrogated the CD4+ T cell memory repertoire. Following standard operating procedures, peripheral blood mononuclear cells were isolated and cryopreserved, while serum was kept at -80 degrees C. Staining used CD3-PerCP (BW264/56), CD4-APC (RPA-T4), CD45RO-PE (UCHT1) and CD8-Pacific Orange (3B5) antibodies, with Sytox blue excluding non-viable cells.

Study-wide findings and limitations: Only CD4+CD45RO+ memory cells were sequenced, in contrast to the original study, which included naive and memory CD4+ and CD8+ populations. For predicting CMV serostatus, the median bootstrapped AUC was roughly 0.96 using the original framework and about 0.9 using a US-trained random forest. A median bootstrapped AUC of almost 0.96 with a 95% CI of 0.76-1.00 was achieved on the Belgian cohort by the original-framework classifier. The results were interpreted as suggesting that the CMV-associated TCR signature is mostly present in the CD4+ memory repertoire. Among the 160 or so previously reported CMV-associated TCRbeta sequences, roughly 68 showed up in the CD4+ memory repertoires, with each one found in between one and five individuals.

As for this clone: No cognate antigen has been identified for it. No per-base quality is available; no much larger clone lies one base away. This CDR3 is also generated by other DNA sequences in the sample.

The TCR originated in an adult in good health and CMV-seropositive. This chain is built from TRBV5-1 and TRBJ2-3; 7 central bases correspond to TRBD2. The sample taken for sequencing was memory CD4+ T cells from blood. This receptor carries the CDR3 CASSLGGGNTDTQYF. The nucleotide sequence is TGCGCCAGCAGCTTGGGCGGGGGAAACACAGATACGCAGTATTTT. With the rest looked up from the reference TRBV5-1 and TRBJ2-3 genes rather than sequenced, the full variable domain is KAGVTQTPRYLIKTRGQQVTLSCSPISGHRSVSWYQQTPGQGLQFLFEYFSETQRNKGNFPGRFSGRQFSNSRSEMNVSTLELGDSALYLCASSLGGGNTDTQYFGPGTRLTVL.